The TCR beta chain described here comes from a study of identical twins. Study outcomes and limitations: Insertion counts were lower in abundant cord blood beta clonotypes, a trend that memory repertoires did not show. It was out-of-frame TCR alpha sharing in monozygotic twins that models underestimated. Excess sharing by twins proved weaker in beta out-of-frame sequences.

A universal primer site was incorporated via template switching, and the cDNA contained unique molecular identifiers. TCRdb ran MiXCR on the 5' RACE reads and lists one entry per CDR3 protein. The sample records some 330,000 distinct CDR3 sequences, 7% to 9.5% being singletons. Trimming cost V 8 bases and J 5 bases, with 18 bases left between them. The CDR3 totals 14 residues. Germline loops: CDR1 MNHNS, CDR2 SASEGT. Concerning this clonotype itself: Its antigen is unidentified.

The TCR originated in a woman between 45 and 65 years old in good health. The sequenced material came from naive T cells sorted from blood. The chain joins TRBV6-1 to TRBJ1-1, with TRBD1 as a possible D gene (6 bases). CDR3 region: CASGVGGTGTEAFF. The CDR3 DNA follows: TGTGCCAGCGGGGTAGGGGGGACGGGGACTGAAGCTTTCTTT.